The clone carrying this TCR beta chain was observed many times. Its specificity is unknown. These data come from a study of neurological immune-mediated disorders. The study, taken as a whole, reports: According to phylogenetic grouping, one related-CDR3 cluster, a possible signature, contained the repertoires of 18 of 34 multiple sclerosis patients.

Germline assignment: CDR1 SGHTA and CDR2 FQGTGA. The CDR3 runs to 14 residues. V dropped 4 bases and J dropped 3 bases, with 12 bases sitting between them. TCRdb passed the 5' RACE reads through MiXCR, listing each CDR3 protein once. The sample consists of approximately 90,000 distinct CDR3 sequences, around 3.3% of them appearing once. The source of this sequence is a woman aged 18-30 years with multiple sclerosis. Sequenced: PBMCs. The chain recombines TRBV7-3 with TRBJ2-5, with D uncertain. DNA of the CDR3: TGTGCCAGCAGCTCCGGACCGCATGAAGAGACCCAGTACTTC. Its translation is CASSSGPHEETQYF.